The 8 T cell receptor beta chains listed next were all sequenced from one sample in a study of blood T cell repertoires in COVID-19. Repertoires were generated with immunoSEQ multiplex PCR, while TCRdb's copy carries only in-frame clones and drops some. The sample includes 65,000 to 100,000 clones, just over 85% seen only once; the top ten take roughly 4.8%. The sequencing sample was made of peripheral blood. These receptors were obtained from a woman of 80 years or more with acute or convalescent COVID-19.

V usage is TRBV19 and J usage is TRBJ2-5; 7 bases match TRBD1. The CDR3 is 18 amino acids. The V gene's germline CDR1 is LNHDA and CDR2 SQIVND (reference sequence). V lost 3 bases to trimming and J lost 4 bases; unmatched junction nucleotides: 17. This CDR3 is CASSIVGALTGSPETQYF. The CDR3 DNA reads as TGTGCCAGTAGTATTGTGGGGGCTCTGACAGGGTCCCCAGAGACCCAGTACTTC.

The J gene is TRBJ2-3, the V gene TRBV3-1 (or the pseudogene TRBV3-2); 12 positions agree with TRBD2. CDR3 length equals 18 residues. Trimming at V came to 3 bases and at J to 6 bases, leaving 13 bases not matched to a gene. The V gene's germline CDR1 is LGHDT and CDR2 YNNKEL (reference sequence). CDR3 bases: TGTGCCAGCAGCCATAGCTCTCTAGCGGGGGGGCCGAGGGATACGCAGTATTTT. Its protein product is CASSHSSLAGGPRDTQYF.

The V call is TRBV18, the J call TRBJ2-1; TRBD2 might be the D (6 bases). Trimming removed 3 bases from V and 12 bases from J, with 15 bases in between. Germline-derived CDR1 and CDR2 are KGHSH and LQKENI. The CDR3 runs 13 residues. In nucleotides, the CDR3 is TGTGCCAGCTCACCGGGGGGAGGTCGGGGGCAGTTCTTC. Its translation is CASSPGGGRGQFF.

V usage is TRBV6-5 and J usage is TRBJ2-7; 11 bases map to TRBD1. The germline V gene encodes CDR1 MNHEY and CDR2 SVGAGI. This CDR3 spans 16 amino acids. Trimming at V came to 0 bases and at J to 5 bases, leaving 6 bases not matched to a gene. The DNA for the CDR3 is TGTGCCAGCAGTTACTCGGGGACAGGGGGAATCCACGAGCAGTACTTC. Its translation is CASSYSGTGGIHEQYF.

The V call is TRBV5-6, the J call TRBJ1-2; 7 nucleotides align to TRBD1. The CDR3 consists of 15 residues. Germline V gives CDR1 SGHDT, CDR2 YYEEEE. Trimming took 4 bases from V and 0 from J; bases not matched to a gene: 6. This chain's CDR3 is CASSTRDSPNYGYTF. CDR3 DNA: TGTGCCAGCAGCACGAGGGACAGTCCTAACTATGGCTACACCTTC.

The chain couples TRBV2 to TRBJ1-6, with TRBD1 matching 9 bases. The CDR3 spans 14 residues. With V trimmed by 5 bases and J by 9 bases, 5 bases remained unmatched. From germline, CDR1 is SNHLY and CDR2 FYNNEI. Here the CDR3 DNA reads TGTGCCAGCAGTCCGGGACAGGGATTTTCACCCCTCCACTTT. Amino acid sequence: CASSPGQGFSPLHF.

The chain couples TRBV6-5 to TRBJ2-3; possibly TRBD1 for D (6 bases). Per germline, CDR1 MNHEY and CDR2 SVGAGI. Trimming stripped 6 bases from V and 0 bases from J, with 10 bases between. This CDR3 has 14 residues. CDR3 nucleotides: TGTGCCAGCAGCTGGACAGATAGCACAGATACGCAGTATTTT. Residues: CASSWTDSTDTQYF.

The chain uses TRBV10-3 and TRBJ1-2; the match to TRBD1 covers 9 bases. Germline V gives CDR1 ENHRY, CDR2 SYGVKD. Trimming removed 4 bases from V and 4 bases from J; junction bases left unmatched: 4. CDR3 length: 14 amino acids. The CDR3 sequence: CAISGADRGYGYTF. The CDR3 bases are TGTGCCATCAGTGGGGCGGACAGGGGCTATGGCTACACCTTC.